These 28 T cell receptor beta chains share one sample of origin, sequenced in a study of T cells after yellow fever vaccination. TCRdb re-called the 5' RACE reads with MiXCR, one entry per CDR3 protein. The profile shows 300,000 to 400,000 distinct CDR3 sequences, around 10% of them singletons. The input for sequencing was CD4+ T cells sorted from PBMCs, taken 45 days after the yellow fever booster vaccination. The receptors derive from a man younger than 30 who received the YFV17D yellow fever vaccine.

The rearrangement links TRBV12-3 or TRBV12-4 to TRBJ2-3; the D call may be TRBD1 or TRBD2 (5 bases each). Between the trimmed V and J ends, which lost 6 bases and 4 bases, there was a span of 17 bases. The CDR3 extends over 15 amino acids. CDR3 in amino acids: CASSPGGSFADTQYF. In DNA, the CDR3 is TGTGCCAGCAGCCCTGGGGGTTCGTTCGCAGATACGCAGTATTTT.

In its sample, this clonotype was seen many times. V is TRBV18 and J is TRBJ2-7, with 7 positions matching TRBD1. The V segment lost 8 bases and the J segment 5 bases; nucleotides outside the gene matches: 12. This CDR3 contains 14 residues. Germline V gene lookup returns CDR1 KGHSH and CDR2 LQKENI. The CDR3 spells CASVRGQGENEQYF. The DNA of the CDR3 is TGTGCCAGCGTCCGCGGCCAGGGGGAAAACGAGCAGTACTTC.

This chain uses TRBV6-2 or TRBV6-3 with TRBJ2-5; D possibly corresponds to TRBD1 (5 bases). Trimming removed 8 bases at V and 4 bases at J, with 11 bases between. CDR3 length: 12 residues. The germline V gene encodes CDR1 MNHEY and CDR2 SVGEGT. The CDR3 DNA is TGTGCCAGCGACGAAACAGGAGAGACCCAGTACTTC. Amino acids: CASDETGETQYF.

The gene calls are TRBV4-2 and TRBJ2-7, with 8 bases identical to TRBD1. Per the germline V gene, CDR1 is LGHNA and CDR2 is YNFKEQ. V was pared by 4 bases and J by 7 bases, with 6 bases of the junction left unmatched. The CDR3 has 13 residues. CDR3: CASSLQGAGEQYF. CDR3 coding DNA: TGTGCCAGCAGCCTCCAGGGGGCGGGGGAGCAGTACTTC.

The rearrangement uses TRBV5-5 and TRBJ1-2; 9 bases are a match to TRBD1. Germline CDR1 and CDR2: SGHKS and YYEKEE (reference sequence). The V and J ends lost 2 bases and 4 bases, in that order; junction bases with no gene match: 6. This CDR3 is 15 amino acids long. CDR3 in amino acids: CASSFNTGGLYGYTF. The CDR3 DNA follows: TGTGCCAGCAGCTTTAATACAGGGGGCCTCTATGGCTACACCTTC.

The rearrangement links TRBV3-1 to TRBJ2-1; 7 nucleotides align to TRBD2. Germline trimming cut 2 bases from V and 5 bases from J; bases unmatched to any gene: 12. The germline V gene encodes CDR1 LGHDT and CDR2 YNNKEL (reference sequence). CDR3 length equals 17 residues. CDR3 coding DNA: TGTGCCAGCAGCCAATGGCGGGGGAATGCCCTGGACAATGAGCAGTTCTTC. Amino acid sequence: CASSQWRGNALDNEQFF.

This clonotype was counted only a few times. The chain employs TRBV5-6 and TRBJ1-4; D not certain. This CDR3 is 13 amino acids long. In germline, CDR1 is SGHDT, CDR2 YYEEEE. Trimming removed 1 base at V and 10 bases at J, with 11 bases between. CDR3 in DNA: TGTGCCAGCAGCTTGAGGGAGGCCGGAAAACTGTTTTTT. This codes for CASSLREAGKLFF.

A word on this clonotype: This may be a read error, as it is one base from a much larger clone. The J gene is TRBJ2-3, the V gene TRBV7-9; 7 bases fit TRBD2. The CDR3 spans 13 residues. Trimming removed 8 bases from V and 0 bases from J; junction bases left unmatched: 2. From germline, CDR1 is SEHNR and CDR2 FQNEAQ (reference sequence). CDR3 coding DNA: TGTGCCAGCGATAGCGGGAGCACAGATACGCAGTATTTT. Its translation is CASDSGSTDTQYF.

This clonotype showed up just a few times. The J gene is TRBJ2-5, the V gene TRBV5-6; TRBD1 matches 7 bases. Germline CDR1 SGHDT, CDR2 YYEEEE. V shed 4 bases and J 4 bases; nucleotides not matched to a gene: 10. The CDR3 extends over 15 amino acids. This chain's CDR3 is CASSTFRQGGETQYF. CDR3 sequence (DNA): TGTGCCAGCAGCACCTTCAGACAGGGCGGAGAGACCCAGTACTTC.

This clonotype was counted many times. CDR3 amino acids: CASSLAPDTEAFF. The CDR3 nucleotides are TGCGCCAGCAGCTTGGCCCCAGACACTGAAGCTTTCTTT. The chain joins TRBV5-1 to TRBJ1-1; no clear D. CDR3 length: 13 amino acids. Germline CDR1 reads SGHRS; CDR2 reads YFSETQ. The ends were cut back, 0 bases at V and 3 bases at J, with 6 bases in the middle. The complete variable domain, with remaining parts taken from reference TRBV5-1 and TRBJ1-1, reads KAGVTQTPRYLIKTRGQQVTLSCSPISGHRSVSWYQQTPGQGLQFLFEYFSETQRNKGNFPGRFSGRQFSNSRSEMNVSTLELGDSALYLCASSLAPDTEAFFGQGTRLTVV.

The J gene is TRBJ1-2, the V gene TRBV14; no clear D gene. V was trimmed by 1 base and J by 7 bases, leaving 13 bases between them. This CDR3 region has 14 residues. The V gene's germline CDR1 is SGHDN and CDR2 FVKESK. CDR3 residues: CASSQAVGVPGYTF. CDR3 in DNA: TGTGCCAGCAGCCAAGCTGTAGGAGTGCCTGGCTACACCTTC.

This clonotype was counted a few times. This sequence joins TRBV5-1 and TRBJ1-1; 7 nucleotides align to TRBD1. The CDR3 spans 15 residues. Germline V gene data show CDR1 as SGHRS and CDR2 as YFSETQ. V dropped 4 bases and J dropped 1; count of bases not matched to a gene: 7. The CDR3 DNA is TGCGCCAGCAGCCCCCGACAGGGTACGAACACTGAAGCTTTCTTT. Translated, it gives CASSPRQGTNTEAFF. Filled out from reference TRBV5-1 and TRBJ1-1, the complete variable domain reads KAGVTQTPRYLIKTRGQQVTLSCSPISGHRSVSWYQQTPGQGLQFLFEYFSETQRNKGNFPGRFSGRQFSNSRSEMNVSTLELGDSALYLCASSPRQGTNTEAFFGQGTRLTVV.

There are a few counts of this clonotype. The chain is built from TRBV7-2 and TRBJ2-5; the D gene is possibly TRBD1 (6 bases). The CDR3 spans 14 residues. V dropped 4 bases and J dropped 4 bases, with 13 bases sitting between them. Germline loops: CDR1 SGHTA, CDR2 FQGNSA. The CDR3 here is CASSSWQGIETQYF. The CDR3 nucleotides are TGTGCCAGCAGCTCCTGGCAGGGGATAGAGACCCAGTACTTC. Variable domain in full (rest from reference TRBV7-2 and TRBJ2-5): GAGVSQSPSNKVTEKGKDVELRCDPISGHTALYWYRQSLGQGLEFLIYFQGNSAPDKSGLPSDRFSAERTGGSVSTLTIQRTQQEDSAVYLCASSSWQGIETQYFGPGTRLLVL.

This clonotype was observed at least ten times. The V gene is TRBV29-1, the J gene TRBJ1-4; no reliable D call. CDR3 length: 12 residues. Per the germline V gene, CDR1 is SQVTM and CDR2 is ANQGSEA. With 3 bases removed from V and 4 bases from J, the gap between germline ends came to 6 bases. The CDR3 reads CSVEADNEKLFF. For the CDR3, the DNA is TGCAGCGTTGAGGCGGATAATGAAAAACTGTTTTTT. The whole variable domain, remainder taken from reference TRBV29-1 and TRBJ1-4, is SAVISQKPSRDICQRGTSLTIQCQVDSQVTMMFWYRQQPGQSLTLIATANQGSEATYESGFVIDKFPISRPNLTFSTLTVSNMSPEDSSIYLCSVEADNEKLFFGSGTQLSVL.

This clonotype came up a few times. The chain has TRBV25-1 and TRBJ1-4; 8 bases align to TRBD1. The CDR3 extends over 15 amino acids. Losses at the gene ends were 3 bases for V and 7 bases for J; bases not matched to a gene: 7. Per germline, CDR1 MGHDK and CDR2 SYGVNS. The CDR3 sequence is CASSDLGQGSEKLFF. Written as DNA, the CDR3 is TGTGCCAGCAGTGACCTCGGACAGGGCTCTGAAAAACTGTTTTTT.

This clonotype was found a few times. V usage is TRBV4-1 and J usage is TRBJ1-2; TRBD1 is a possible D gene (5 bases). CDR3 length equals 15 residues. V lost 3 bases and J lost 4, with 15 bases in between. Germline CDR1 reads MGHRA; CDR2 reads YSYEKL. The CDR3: CASSQIGAPGYGYTF. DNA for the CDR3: TGCGCCAGCAGCCAGATAGGGGCGCCTGGCTATGGCTACACCTTC.

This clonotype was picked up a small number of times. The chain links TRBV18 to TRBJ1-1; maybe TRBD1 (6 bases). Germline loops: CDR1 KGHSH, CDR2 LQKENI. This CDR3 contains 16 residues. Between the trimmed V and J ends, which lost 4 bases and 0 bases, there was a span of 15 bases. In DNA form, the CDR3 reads TGTGCCAGCTCACTACATACAGGGTCGATGAACACTGAAGCTTTCTTT. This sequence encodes CASSLHTGSMNTEAFF.

The CDR3, as DNA: TGTGCCAGCACCCGGGACAGAGTCAATTCACCCCTCCACTTT. This codes for CASTRDRVNSPLHF. The chain employs TRBV12-3 or TRBV12-4 and TRBJ1-6; 7 bases fit TRBD1. This CDR3 is built from 14 residues. J lost 7 bases, V lost 7 bases, and 7 bases had no gene match.

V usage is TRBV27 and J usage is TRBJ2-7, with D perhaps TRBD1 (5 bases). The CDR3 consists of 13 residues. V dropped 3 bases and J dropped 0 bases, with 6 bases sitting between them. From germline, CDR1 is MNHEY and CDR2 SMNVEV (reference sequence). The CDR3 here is CASSFQGSYEQYF. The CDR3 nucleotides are TGTGCCAGCAGTTTTCAGGGCTCCTACGAGCAGTACTTC.

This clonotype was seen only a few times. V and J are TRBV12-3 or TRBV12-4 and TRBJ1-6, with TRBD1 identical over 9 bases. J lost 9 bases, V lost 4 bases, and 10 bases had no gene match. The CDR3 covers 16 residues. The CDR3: CASSSPGQGWGSPLHF. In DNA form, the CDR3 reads TGTGCCAGCAGTTCTCCGGGACAGGGATGGGGTTCACCCCTCCACTTT.

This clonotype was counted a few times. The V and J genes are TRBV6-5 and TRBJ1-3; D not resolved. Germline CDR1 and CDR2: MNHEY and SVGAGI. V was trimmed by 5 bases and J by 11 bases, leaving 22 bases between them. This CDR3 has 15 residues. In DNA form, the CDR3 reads TGTGCCAGCAGTCCCCATGGAGTGAGGCCGGACGCCATATATTTT. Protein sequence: CASSPHGVRPDAIYF.

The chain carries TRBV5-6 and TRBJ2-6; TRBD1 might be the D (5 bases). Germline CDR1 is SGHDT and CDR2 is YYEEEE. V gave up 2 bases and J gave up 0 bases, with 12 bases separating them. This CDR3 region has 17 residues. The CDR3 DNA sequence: TGTGCCAGCAGCTTTACAGGATCCTCCTCTGGGGCCAACGTCCTGACTTTC. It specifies CASSFTGSSSGANVLTF.

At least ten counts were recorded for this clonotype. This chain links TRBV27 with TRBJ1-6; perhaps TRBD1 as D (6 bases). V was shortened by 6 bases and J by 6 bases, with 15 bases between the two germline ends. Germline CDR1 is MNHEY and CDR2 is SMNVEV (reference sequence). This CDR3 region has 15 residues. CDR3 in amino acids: CASSRTQGINSPLHF. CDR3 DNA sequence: TGTGCCAGCAGCCGTACACAGGGAATTAATTCACCCCTCCACTTT.

CDR3 bases: TGTGCCAGCAGTGGCGACAGGGGCTCCTACGAGCAGTACGTC. As protein: CASSGDRGSYEQYV. The chain links TRBV6-2 or TRBV6-3 to TRBJ2-7; 8 nucleotides agree with TRBD1. Looked up from germline, CDR1 is MNHEY and CDR2 is SVGEGT. V was clipped by 5 bases and J by 0 bases; unmatched bases: 3. This CDR3 has 14 amino acids.

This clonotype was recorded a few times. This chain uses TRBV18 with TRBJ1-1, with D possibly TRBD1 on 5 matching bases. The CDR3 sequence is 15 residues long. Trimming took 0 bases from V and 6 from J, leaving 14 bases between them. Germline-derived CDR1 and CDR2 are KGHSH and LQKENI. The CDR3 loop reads CASSPPGRRVAEAFF. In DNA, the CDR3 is TGTGCCAGCTCACCACCGGGTCGCAGGGTGGCTGAAGCTTTCTTT. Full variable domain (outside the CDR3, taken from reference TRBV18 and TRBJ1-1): NAGVMQNPRHLVRRRGQEARLRCSPMKGHSHVYWYRQLPEEGLKFMVYLQKENIIDESGMPKERFSAEFPKEGPSILRIQQVVRGDSAAYFCASSPPGRRVAEAFFGQGTRLTVV.

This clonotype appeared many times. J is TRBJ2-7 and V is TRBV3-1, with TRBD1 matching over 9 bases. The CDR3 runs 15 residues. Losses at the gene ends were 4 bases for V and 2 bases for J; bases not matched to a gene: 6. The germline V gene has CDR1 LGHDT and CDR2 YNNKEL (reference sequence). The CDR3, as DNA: TGTGCCAGCAGCCCGAGCTGGACAGGGGCCTACGAGCAGTACTTC. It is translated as CASSPSWTGAYEQYF.

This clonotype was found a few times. This CDR3 is CASSLPVNLYGYTF. In DNA form, the CDR3 reads TGTGCCAGCAGTTTACCCGTGAACCTCTATGGCTACACCTTC. This sequence joins TRBV6-6 and TRBJ1-2; no firm D call. CDR3 length: 14 residues. Trimming cost V 4 bases and J 4 bases, with 13 bases left between them. The germline CDR1 and CDR2 sequences are MNHNY and SVGAGI (reference sequence).

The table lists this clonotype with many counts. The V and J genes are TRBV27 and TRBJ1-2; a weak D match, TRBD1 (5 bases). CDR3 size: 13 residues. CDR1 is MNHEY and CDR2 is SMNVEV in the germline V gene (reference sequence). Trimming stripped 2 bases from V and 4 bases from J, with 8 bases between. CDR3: CASSLEGSYGYTF. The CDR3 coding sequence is TGTGCCAGCAGTTTAGAGGGGAGCTATGGCTACACCTTC.